This T cell receptor (beta chain) was observed in a study of T cell changes during pregnancy in multiple sclerosis (dated by TCRdb to between 2018 and 2021). Describing the broader study: Changes in the T cell repertoire over the course of pregnancy were examined in this study in women with multiple sclerosis.

CDR1 and CDR2, per the germline V gene, are MNHGY and SAAAGT. From the cysteine through the phenylalanine, the CDR3 covers 13 amino acids. CDR3 DNA is the only sequence kept; it has 39 bases, read in frame from the first base. The junction carries 5 bases between V and J, which are trimmed by 5 bases and 1 base respectively. The library was prepared using the immunoSEQ multiplex PCR assay. TCRdb limited this immuneACCESS table to in-frame rearrangements with V and J called. A share of clones is missing; checked studies link under half to unresolved V genes, and the rest is unexplained. The table for this sample lists about 24,000 clones; about nine tenths of them were counted only once. 8% of the sample is taken by the ten largest. Worth noting for this clone: Its antigen has not been determined. Per-base quality was not reported, and no clone a single base away is much larger than it.

The clonotype comes from a female donor in good health, enrolled as a control in a pregnancy study. Sequencing was performed on CD8+ T cells from peripheral blood mononuclear cells, taken in the first trimester of pregnancy. The sequence is built from TRBV6-8 and TRBJ2-2; confidence is insufficient to name the D gene. The DNA reads as follows: TGTGCCAGCAGTCTAAAGAACACCGGGGAGCTGTTTTTT. It translates to CASSLKNTGELFF.